This TCR beta chain originates from a study of shared clonotypes between healthy human individuals (dated by TCRdb to 2020 to 2021). Context from the whole study: A few men and a couple of women, aged 18 to 49 years, made up the cohort. Blood TCR repertoires of roughly five healthy adults were deeply sequenced to estimate repertoire size and the extent of clonotype sharing between individuals. To increase sequencing depth and limit assay-specific biases, different laboratories used diverse techniques to prepare libraries and sequence TCR repertoires. Per donor, leukapheresis produced somewhere between about 0.9 and 9.5 billion PBMCs. On the study overall, not on this receptor specifically: Only blood was sampled, and tissue TCR repertoires likely differ from those in blood. The genetic and exposure-history diversity represented was limited by the small number of donors. Pairwise subsampling led to the expectation that sequencing depth would affect the degree of clonotype sharing among donors.

CDR1 is given as LGHNA and CDR2 as YNFKEQ, both from the germline V gene. The junction shows trimming of 5 bases on V and 4 bases on J, plus 11 bases between the germline ends. Taken from cysteine to phenylalanine, the CDR3 has 13 residues. CDR3 DNA only is kept here, 39 bases in frame from base 1. Points on this clone: This receptor's antigen is unknown. One base away there is no much larger clone; base qualities are not given.

The donors were healthy, HIV-negative adults with no recently reported acute infections or vaccinations. Only Caucasian adults living in Nashville, Tennessee, USA were represented among the donors. For unsorted samples, 100 million or so PBMCs were counted, and genomic DNA was extracted using the QIAamp DNA Blood Mini kit. Blood was collected by leukapheresis, and PBMCs were isolated by Ficoll-Histopaque density gradient centrifugation and then cryopreserved in liquid nitrogen vapor phase. TCR CDR3 regions were amplified from genomic DNA by multiplex PCR using the deep immunoSEQ assay. For each cell subset, the extracted genomic DNA was distributed evenly across all wells of several immunoSEQ 96-well plates, and each plate served as one replicate. For unsorted PBMC, each replicate PCR was loaded with about 270 ng genomic DNA, equivalent to 25,000 to 35,000 T cell genomes. Ten immunoSEQ deep assay plates were used to sequence unsorted PBMC genomic DNA. The purified libraries were quantified using a Qubit 3.0 fluorometer, sized with a Bioanalyzer 2100, and then quantified again using the KAPA Library Quantification kit. A separate single-read 150-cycle Illumina NextSeq 550 flow cell was used to sequence each immunoSEQ 96-well plate. The authors' analysis ran thus. Because the immunoSEQ output included only junctional sequences and no quality scores, the filtering could not be the same as the filtering used for full-length reads. Sequences were annotated with PyIR, a Python wrapper for IgBLAST v1.9, using IMGT germline references to assign V/J genes and CDR3. Reads were filtered out if the reads had weak V/J assignments (E-value above 1e-6), no CDR3, stop codons, out-of-frame junctions, or ambiguous translated residues. V3J clonotypes were defined by identical inferred V gene, J gene, and CDR3 amino acid sequence. To compute the percentage overlap between repertoires, the number of shared unique clonotypes was divided by the size of the smaller repertoire. RTK rarefaction, the Chao1 estimator, and Recon v2.1 estimates of unobserved clonotypes were used to assess repertoire richness. TCRdb provides this immuneACCESS table in a form limited to in-frame rearrangements. Some clones are lacking; in checked studies, under half of them reflect an unresolved V gene, and why the rest are absent is not known. V and J calls and clone size are as listed in that table; D and trimming were resolved from the DNA. The sample table records about 510,000 clones; about 79% of these occur just once. The ten biggest clones cover around 12% of the sample.

The clonotype was recovered from a woman aged 40 to 49 in good health. Some clones in this sample may be carry-over from other donors' samples. The sequenced material came from PBMCs. This chain is built from TRBV4-2 and TRBJ1-2; tentative D gene TRBD1, with 6 bases matching. In nucleotides, the sequence is TGTGCCAGCAGCTTGGGGGGGGCCTATGGCTACACCTTC. It codes for CASSLGGAYGYTF.